One and the same sample provided the 27 T cell receptor beta chains below, sequenced in a study of cytomegalovirus exposure and HLA in healthy donors. 13 Jbeta primers and 60 Vbeta primers were used for the PCR. Sequenced by immunoSEQ multiplex PCR; TCRdb stores in-frame clones only, minus some. The table lists about 130,000 clones. The sequenced sample was PBMCs. All receptors derive from a woman between 40 and 50 years old in good health and CMV-seropositive.

The chain uses TRBV19 and TRBJ1-3, with no clear D. Germline CDR1 and CDR2: LNHDA and SQIVND (reference sequence). The CDR3 has 14 residues. V shed 8 bases and J shed 3 bases, with 14 bases lying between them. CDR3 DNA: TGTGCCAGTCGGGAGTGGGGAGATGGAAACACCATATATTTT. It is translated as CASREWGDGNTIYF. The full variable domain, completed using reference TRBV19 and TRBJ1-3, is DGGITQSPKYLFRKEGQNVTLSCEQNLNHDAMYWYRQDPGQGLRLIYYSQIVNDFQKGDIAEGYSVSREKKESFPLTVTSAQKNPTAFYLCASREWGDGNTIYFGEGSWLTVV.

V gene TRBV5-5 combines with J gene TRBJ1-3, with D possibly matching TRBD1 (6 bases). V lost 2 bases to trimming and J lost 4 bases, with 10 bases between them. CDR3 length: 14 residues. Germline assignment: CDR1 SGHKS and CDR2 YYEKEE (reference sequence). The CDR3: CASSFGTPGNTIYF. The CDR3 bases are TGTGCCAGCAGCTTCGGGACACCCGGAAACACCATATATTTT. Looking up the rest from reference TRBV5-5 and TRBJ1-3 gives the full variable domain: DAGVTQSPTHLIKTRGQQVTLRCSPISGHKSVSWYQQVLGQGPQFIFQYYEKEERGRGNFPDRFSARQFPNYSSELNVNALLLGDSALYLCASSFGTPGNTIYFGEGSWLTVV.

This rearrangement joins TRBV7-6 to TRBJ2-3, with 9 bases that match TRBD2. V lost 2 bases and J lost 1; bases outside the gene matches: 4. Germline V gene sequence: CDR1 SGHVS, CDR2 FNYEAQ. This CDR3 contains 16 residues. The CDR3 DNA reads TGTGCCAGCAGCTTAAGCGGCGGGAGGGGCACAGATACGCAGTATTTT. It is translated as CASSLSGGRGTDTQYF.

This chain links TRBV19 with TRBJ1-5; D possibly corresponds to TRBD1 (6 bases). CDR1 and CDR2 from the germline V gene are LNHDA and SQIVND (reference sequence). V was shortened by 3 bases and J by 6 bases, with 12 bases between the two germline ends. This CDR3 is 14 amino acids long. CDR3 DNA: TGTGCCAGTAGTATTCGCGGGGGCGGTCAGCCCCAGCATTTT. Translation: CASSIRGGGQPQHF.

The V and J genes are TRBV6-6 and TRBJ1-1, with 8 bases identical to TRBD1. The CDR3 has 12 residues. Germline CDR1 is MNHNY and CDR2 is SVGAGI (reference sequence). The ends lost 5 bases at V and 4 bases at J; junction bases unmatched: 0. The CDR3 coding sequence is TGTGCCAGCAGTACAGGGGGCACTGAAGCTTTCTTT. Protein: CASSTGGTEAFF.

The chain joins TRBV28 to TRBJ1-1, with unresolved D. CDR1 is MDHEN and CDR2 is SYDVKM in the germline V gene. CDR3 length: 16 amino acids. Trimming stripped 1 base from V and 0 bases from J, with 12 bases between. The CDR3 DNA is TGTGCCAGCAGTTTATCCCCGGGGTACATGAACACTGAAGCTTTCTTT. Its translation is CASSLSPGYMNTEAFF.

The chain employs TRBV28 and TRBJ1-3, with 7 bases identical to TRBD1. The CDR3 is made up of 16 amino acids. The V segment lost 3 bases and the J segment 0 bases; nucleotides outside the gene matches: 5. The germline CDR1 and CDR2 sequences are MDHEN and SYDVKM. Here the CDR3 reads CASSFQGQTSGNTIYF. CDR3 bases: TGTGCCAGCAGTTTTCAGGGACAGACCTCTGGAAACACCATATATTTT.

The chain has TRBV19 and TRBJ1-2, with TRBD1 identical over 8 bases. With V trimmed by 5 bases and J by 6 bases, 8 bases remained unmatched. Germline V gene data show CDR1 as LNHDA and CDR2 as SQIVND (reference sequence). The CDR3 consists of 14 residues. This CDR3 reads CASSQVQGADGYTF. CDR3 coding DNA: TGTGCCAGTAGTCAGGTCCAGGGGGCAGATGGCTACACCTTC.

The chain uses TRBV6-1 and TRBJ2-7; no clear D gene. This CDR3 has 12 amino acids. Germline V CDR1 and CDR2: MNHNS, SASEGT. Trimming took off 3 bases at V and 4 bases at J, with 7 bases between the two ends. CDR3 loop: CASSESRYEQYF. CDR3 nucleotides: TGTGCCAGCAGTGAGTCCAGATACGAGCAGTACTTC.

CDR3 DNA: TGCGCCAGCAGCACCGGGACAGGGGCCCACGAGCAGTACTTC. This codes for CASSTGTGAHEQYF. The chain joins TRBV5-1 to TRBJ2-7, with 10 bases identical to TRBD1. Germline V gene data show CDR1 as SGHRS and CDR2 as YFSETQ. The CDR3 totals 14 residues. The ends lost 4 bases at V and 5 bases at J; junction bases unmatched: 6.

V gene TRBV5-1 combines with J gene TRBJ2-7; possibly TRBD2 for D (6 bases). CDR3 length: 15 residues. Germline-derived CDR1 and CDR2 are SGHRS and YFSETQ. V lost 0 bases, J lost 3 bases, and 13 bases lay in between. The CDR3 nucleotides are TGCGCCAGCAGCTTGGACCTAGCCGGGGGCTACGAGCAGTACTTC. This sequence encodes CASSLDLAGGYEQYF.

This chain uses TRBV5-4 with TRBJ2-7; a possible D gene is TRBD2 (5 bases). The ends were cut back, 3 bases at V and 1 base at J, with 8 bases in the middle. The CDR3 loop spans 13 amino acids. The germline V gene has CDR1 SGHNT and CDR2 YYREEE (reference sequence). For the CDR3, the DNA is TGTGCCAGCAGCTCGCTAGCTTCCTACGAGCAGTACTTC. Translation gives CASSSLASYEQYF.

The chain recombines TRBV18 with TRBJ1-1; D might be TRBD1 (6 bases). The CDR3 consists of 15 residues. Germline-derived CDR1 and CDR2 are KGHSH and LQKENI. Trimming stripped 6 bases from V and 11 bases from J, with 25 bases between. CDR3 region: CASSQLGTRTSGAFF. In DNA form, the CDR3 reads TGTGCCAGCTCCCAACTCGGGACACGGACATCTGGGGCTTTCTTT. The full variable domain, in which reference TRBV18 and TRBJ1-1 provide the parts outside the CDR3, is NAGVMQNPRHLVRRRGQEARLRCSPMKGHSHVYWYRQLPEEGLKFMVYLQKENIIDESGMPKERFSAEFPKEGPSILRIQQVVRGDSAAYFCASSQLGTRTSGAFFGQGTRLTVV.

The chain employs TRBV19 and TRBJ1-2; TRBD1 matches at 7 bases. Germline CDR1 LNHDA, CDR2 SQIVND (reference sequence). Unmatched junction bases numbered 7, after V lost 6 bases and J lost 6 bases. This CDR3 has 13 amino acids. The chain's CDR3 is CASSPTGTHGYTF. CDR3 nucleotide sequence: TGTGCCAGTAGCCCGACAGGGACCCATGGCTACACCTTC. The complete variable domain, with remaining parts taken from reference TRBV19 and TRBJ1-2, reads DGGITQSPKYLFRKEGQNVTLSCEQNLNHDAMYWYRQDPGQGLRLIYYSQIVNDFQKGDIAEGYSVSREKKESFPLTVTSAQKNPTAFYLCASSPTGTHGYTFGSGTRLTVV.

The CDR3 here is CASSIARGDTQYF. Written as DNA, the CDR3 is TGTGCCAGCAGCATCGCACGGGGGGATACGCAGTATTTT. J is TRBJ2-3 and V is TRBV11-3, with a weak D call TRBD2 (6 bases). CDR3 length: 13 amino acids. V shed 5 bases and J shed 6 bases, with 12 bases lying between them. In germline, CDR1 is SGHNT, CDR2 YENEEA.

J is TRBJ2-2 and V is TRBV6-6; 9 nucleotides match TRBD1. In germline, CDR1 is MNHNY, CDR2 SVGAGI (reference sequence). This CDR3 has 16 residues. The V and J ends lost 2 bases and 6 bases, in that order; junction bases with no gene match: 7. The CDR3 nucleotides are TGTGCCAGCAGTTACCTACAGGGGGCGGCGGCCGGGGAGCTGTTTTTT. It yields the protein CASSYLQGAAAGELFF.

V gene TRBV7-8 combines with J gene TRBJ1-1; a possible D gene is TRBD1 (5 bases). The V end lost 1 base, the J end lost 5 bases, and 14 bases lay between the germline ends. Germline values: CDR1 SGHVS, CDR2 FQNEAQ. The CDR3 consists of 15 residues. This chain's CDR3 is CASSLEPLRGTEAFF. CDR3 DNA sequence: TGTGCCAGCAGCTTAGAACCTCTCCGGGGGACTGAAGCTTTCTTT.

The chain recombines TRBV6-1 with TRBJ2-5; 7 bases agree with TRBD1. The DNA matches TRBJ2-7 better at its end, which makes the J call doubtful. CDR1 is MNHNS, CDR2 SASEGT, per germline. This CDR3 contains 14 residues. For the CDR3, the DNA is TGTGCCAGCAGTGAAGCCGGACAGGTAACCGAGCAGTACTTC. This sequence encodes CASSEAGQVTEQYF.

The J gene is TRBJ2-7, the V gene TRBV19; a weak D match, TRBD2 (5 bases). This CDR3 is 14 amino acids long. Trimming cost V 4 bases and J 5 bases, with 15 bases left between them. Germline lookup yields CDR1 LNHDA and CDR2 SQIVND (reference sequence). The CDR3 protein is CASSRRTRNDEQYF. The CDR3 DNA sequence: TGTGCCAGTAGTAGGAGGACTCGTAACGACGAGCAGTACTTC.

This sequence joins TRBV7-6 and TRBJ2-3; 14 positions match TRBD2. The ends lost 5 bases at V and 6 bases at J; junction bases unmatched: 4. This CDR3 comprises 15 residues. The V gene's germline CDR1 is SGHVS and CDR2 FNYEAQ. The CDR3 protein is CASSPGLAGDDTQYF. The CDR3 region has the DNA TGTGCCAGCAGCCCGGGACTAGCGGGAGATGATACGCAGTATTTT.

The chain has TRBV6-5 and TRBJ2-1; weak D call: TRBD1 (5 bases). V lost 6 bases to trimming and J lost 0 bases, with 12 bases between them. There are 15 residues in the CDR3. Germline CDR1 reads MNHEY; CDR2 reads SVGAGI. CDR3 in DNA: TGTGCCAGCAGAGAACAGGCGAGCTCCTACAATGAGCAGTTCTTC. Protein product: CASREQASSYNEQFF.

The rearrangement uses TRBV6-5 and TRBJ2-1; maybe TRBD2 (5 bases). The CDR3 is 11 residues long. Trimming left V 8 bases short and J 6 bases short, with 8 bases between. Germline-derived CDR1 and CDR2 are MNHEY and SVGAGI. The CDR3 here is CASSRGNEQFF. In nucleotides, the CDR3 is TGTGCCAGCTCTCGGGGCAATGAGCAGTTCTTC.

The chain carries TRBV5-5 and TRBJ2-6; D perhaps matches TRBD2 (6 bases). The CDR3 loop spans 17 amino acids. V shed 4 bases and J shed 4 bases, with 18 bases lying between them. Per the germline V gene, CDR1 is SGHKS and CDR2 is YYEKEE (reference sequence). In nucleotides, the CDR3 is TGTGCCAGCAGCCTCCAGCGCGGGGTGCAAGGGGCCAACGTCCTGACTTTC. This sequence encodes CASSLQRGVQGANVLTF.

In DNA, the CDR3 is TGTGCCAGCAGCTTAGGCCTAGCGCCAAGCACAGATACGCAGTATTTT. Its protein product is CASSLGLAPSTDTQYF. The chain combines TRBV11-2 with TRBJ2-3; tentative D call: TRBD2 (6 bases). This CDR3 is built from 16 residues. V was shortened by 1 base and J by 0 bases, with 11 bases between the two germline ends. Germline CDR1 and CDR2: SGHAT and FQNNGV.

V is TRBV11-3 and J is TRBJ2-2, with 7 bases that match TRBD2. Germline CDR1 SGHNT, CDR2 YENEEA. V was clipped by 1 base and J by 5 bases; unmatched bases: 7. The CDR3 has 16 amino acids. The CDR3 DNA is TGTGCCAGCAGCTTAGTCCCTGACGGGGGGACCGGGGAGCTGTTTTTT. Protein sequence: CASSLVPDGGTGELFF. The complete variable domain, with remaining parts taken from reference TRBV11-3 and TRBJ2-2, reads EAGVVQSPRYKIIEKKQPVAFWCNPISGHNTLYWYLQNLGQGPELLIRYENEEAVDDSQLPKDRFSAERLKGVDSTLKIQPAELGDSAVYLCASSLVPDGGTGELFFGEGSRLTVL.

This sequence joins TRBV10-3 and TRBJ2-7; 7 nucleotides match TRBD2. The CDR3 extends over 12 amino acids. Germline V gene sequence: CDR1 ENHRY, CDR2 SYGVKD. V lost 6 bases, J lost 7 bases, and 6 bases stayed unmatched. CDR3 protein: CAISGLEKEQYF. In nucleotides, the CDR3 is TGTGCCATCAGCGGACTAGAGAAGGAGCAGTACTTC.

The chain recombines TRBV4-1 with TRBJ1-2; D is ambiguous. Germline assignment: CDR1 MGHRA and CDR2 YSYEKL. CDR3 length: 13 residues. V was pared by 1 base and J by 6 bases, with 9 bases between. Here the CDR3 reads CASSQGAVDGYTF. CDR3 coding DNA: TGCGCCAGCAGCCAAGGGGCAGTCGATGGCTACACCTTC.